Following are 15 T cell receptor beta chains from one sample sequenced in a study of beta chain features in type 1 diabetes. General study findings and limits: All four CD4+ subsets of Type 1 diabetes patients contained TCRB CDR3s that were moderately but significantly shorter.

Every bit of the isolated RNA underwent reverse transcription, so sequencing read expressed TCRB transcripts. Sequencing used immunoSEQ multiplex PCR; TCRdb keeps in-frame clones, though not all of them. The data hold hundreds of thousands of clones, with around an eighth observed a single time. These TCRs are of unknown antigen specificity. Input material: naive CD4+ T cells from blood. The origin of the receptors is a young man with type 1 diabetes.

The chain is built from TRBV11-2 and TRBJ2-4; D possibly corresponds to TRBD2 (5 bases). The V gene's germline CDR1 is SGHAT and CDR2 FQNNGV. V lost 4 bases to trimming and J lost 0 bases, with 16 bases between them. The CDR3 is 17 residues long. The CDR3 here is CASSSSYRLLAKNIQYF. DNA of the CDR3: TGTGCCAGCAGCTCTTCGTACAGACTACTAGCCAAAAACATTCAGTACTTC.

The gene calls are TRBV14 and TRBJ1-1; TRBD1 matches 9 bases. The CDR3 is 17 amino acids. Germline loops: CDR1 SGHDN, CDR2 FVKESK. Unmatched junction bases numbered 14, after V lost 4 bases and J lost 5 bases. Written as DNA, the CDR3 is TGTGCCAGCAGCCTAAGGGAGGGACAGGGTTTAGTGACTGAAGCTTTCTTT. Encoded protein: CASSLREGQGLVTEAFF.

Only a few counts were recorded for this clone. V gene TRBV19 combines with J gene TRBJ1-5; TRBD1 agrees at 7 bases. Germline V CDR1 and CDR2: LNHDA, SQIVND (reference sequence). The CDR3 extends over 16 amino acids. V trimming: 7 bases; J trimming: 0 bases; junction bases outside the gene matches: 9. CDR3 region: CASTPGQSYSNQPQHF. CDR3 in DNA: TGTGCCAGTACGCCGGGACAGTCGTATAGCAATCAGCCCCAGCATTTT.

This clone has a handful of counts. The rearrangement joins TRBV19 to TRBJ2-7; TRBD2 matches 11 bases. V was clipped by 4 bases and J by 2 bases; unmatched bases: 7. The CDR3 consists of 16 residues. Per the germline V gene, CDR1 is LNHDA and CDR2 is SQIVND (reference sequence). The CDR3 sequence: CASSTDGTSGPYEQYF. DNA for the CDR3: TGTGCCAGTAGTACTGACGGGACTAGCGGCCCCTACGAGCAGTACTTC. The whole variable domain, filled in from reference TRBV19 and TRBJ2-7, reads DGGITQSPKYLFRKEGQNVTLSCEQNLNHDAMYWYRQDPGQGLRLIYYSQIVNDFQKGDIAEGYSVSREKKESFPLTVTSAQKNPTAFYLCASSTDGTSGPYEQYFGPGTRLTVT.

The rearrangement uses TRBV4-1 and TRBJ2-5; 7 nucleotides agree with TRBD1. V was pared by 6 bases and J by 4 bases, with 5 bases of the junction left unmatched. The CDR3 extends over 13 amino acids. In germline, CDR1 is MGHRA, CDR2 YSYEKL. The CDR3 nucleotides are TGCGCCAGCAGGCGCTCAGGGGGAGAGACCCAGTACTTC. Protein sequence: CASRRSGGETQYF.

This clone was picked up a small number of times. The CDR3 spells CASSFRTGGLPTGELFF. The CDR3 DNA reads as TGTGCCAGCAGCTTCCGGACAGGTGGTCTTCCCACCGGGGAGCTGTTTTTT. The J gene is TRBJ2-2, the V gene TRBV13, with TRBD1 matching over 7 bases. CDR1 PRHDT and CDR2 FYEKMQ come from the germline V gene (reference sequence). The CDR3 sequence is 17 residues long. Losses at the gene ends were 3 bases for V and 4 bases for J; bases not matched to a gene: 11.

The chain combines TRBV15 with TRBJ2-7; D is perhaps TRBD2 (6 bases). From germline, CDR1 is LNHNV and CDR2 YYDKDF (reference sequence). The CDR3 is 13 residues long. Trimming took off 5 bases at V and 7 bases at J, with 15 bases between the two ends. CDR3 bases: TGTGCCACCAGCGGAGGGTTTACTATGGAGCAGTACTTC. Residues: CATSGGFTMEQYF.

The V gene is TRBV4-1, the J gene TRBJ2-5, with D tentatively TRBD1 (5 bases). This CDR3 region has 16 residues. The V gene lost 0 bases and the J gene lost 5 bases, with 16 bases spanning the gap. Germline lookup yields CDR1 MGHRA and CDR2 YSYEKL. CDR3: CASSQDTQGGSETQYF. The DNA of the CDR3 is TGCGCCAGCAGCCAAGATACCCAGGGTGGTTCGGAGACCCAGTACTTC.

This clone was picked up a small number of times. The chain couples TRBV2 to TRBJ1-2; maybe TRBD1 (5 bases). The CDR3 spans 14 residues. V lost 1 base, J lost 4 bases, and 10 bases lay in between. The germline gives CDR1 SNHLY, CDR2 FYNNEI. Here the CDR3 DNA reads TGTGCCAGCAGTGAAGGGCGACAGCTCTATGGCTACACCTTC. Translation gives CASSEGRQLYGYTF.

This clone was seen more than once but under ten times. This sample includes further DNA sequences coding for the same CDR3. V gene TRBV29-1 combines with J gene TRBJ2-3; D is uncertain. This CDR3 has 13 residues. Germline-derived CDR1 and CDR2 are SQVTM and ANQGSEA. V was cut by 3 bases and J by 0 bases, with 7 bases left in between. CDR3 nucleotides: TGCAGCGTTGAGGGCGGAAGCACAGATACGCAGTATTTT. Protein product: CSVEGGSTDTQYF.

The rearrangement links TRBV15 to TRBJ2-7, with TRBD2 matching 8 bases. CDR3 length: 18 residues. Trimming took 0 bases from V and 2 from J; bases not matched to a gene: 12. CDR1 is LNHNV and CDR2 is YYDKDF in the germline V gene (reference sequence). CDR3 DNA: TGTGCCACCAGCAGAGAGGAAGGACTAGCCGGGACCACCTACGAGCAGTACTTC. Amino acid sequence: CATSREEGLAGTTYEQYF.

This clone was observed a few times. The chain has TRBV2 and TRBJ2-2; D unresolved. V was clipped by 6 bases and J by 3 bases, with 5 bases between them. Per germline, CDR1 SNHLY and CDR2 FYNNEI. The CDR3 is made up of 12 amino acids. DNA of the CDR3: TGTGCCAGCAGGCTAGACACCGGGGAGCTGTTTTTT. Its translation is CASRLDTGELFF.

This clone was observed a handful of times. The V and J genes are TRBV7-9 and TRBJ2-7, with 7 bases aligning to TRBD2. The length of the CDR3 is 14 residues. Looked up from germline, CDR1 is SEHNR and CDR2 is FQNEAQ (reference sequence). V trimming: 6 bases; J trimming: 2 bases; junction bases outside the gene matches: 7. As DNA, the CDR3 is TGTGCCAGCAGTCCAGCGGGGCCTCCCTACGAGCAGTACTTC. Protein product: CASSPAGPPYEQYF.

This sequence joins TRBV7-9 and TRBJ1-2, with no clear D. The CDR3 is 14 amino acids. CDR1 and CDR2 from the germline V gene are SEHNR and FQNEAQ (reference sequence). The V and J ends lost 0 bases and 4 bases respectively, with 9 bases between them. The CDR3 sequence is CASSLAGRLYGYTF. For the CDR3, the DNA is TGTGCCAGCAGCTTAGCAGGACGGCTCTATGGCTACACCTTC.

CDR3 DNA: TGTGCCAGCGGTCCGCGGGGGGGCTTCCACGAGCAGTACTTC. This gives the protein CASGPRGGFHEQYF. This sequence joins TRBV7-2 and TRBJ2-7; TRBD2 aligns across 9 bases. Germline values: CDR1 SGHTA, CDR2 FQGNSA. The CDR3 extends over 14 amino acids. V was pared by 8 bases and J by 5 bases, with 10 bases of the junction left unmatched.